This T cell receptor beta chain was found in a study of response to subunit inactivated influenza vaccine. Findings and caveats of the study: With each seasonal influenza vaccination, the authors suggested, few new T cells are recruited.

In this sample, this clonotype turned up a few times. Its antigen is not known. Germline CDR1 and CDR2: DFQATT and SNEGSKA (reference sequence). This CDR3 region has 17 residues. Trimming took 3 bases from V and 2 from J; bases not matched to a gene: 7. TCRdb called the RT-PCR reads again in MiXCR, with one record for every CDR3 protein. The data show over 650,000 distinct CDR3 sequences, with under 20% seen just once and around 9.9% held by the top ten. The specimen comprised PBMCs from blood, sampled 5 to 6 days after vaccination. This chain uses TRBV20-1 with TRBJ2-2, with 12 positions matching TRBD2. The sequence was collected from a man over 45 who received an inactivated influenza vaccine. CDR3 DNA: TGCAGTGCTAGTCGACTAGCGGGAGAGAGTAACACCGGGGAGCTGTTTTTT. This codes for CSASRLAGESNTGELFF.